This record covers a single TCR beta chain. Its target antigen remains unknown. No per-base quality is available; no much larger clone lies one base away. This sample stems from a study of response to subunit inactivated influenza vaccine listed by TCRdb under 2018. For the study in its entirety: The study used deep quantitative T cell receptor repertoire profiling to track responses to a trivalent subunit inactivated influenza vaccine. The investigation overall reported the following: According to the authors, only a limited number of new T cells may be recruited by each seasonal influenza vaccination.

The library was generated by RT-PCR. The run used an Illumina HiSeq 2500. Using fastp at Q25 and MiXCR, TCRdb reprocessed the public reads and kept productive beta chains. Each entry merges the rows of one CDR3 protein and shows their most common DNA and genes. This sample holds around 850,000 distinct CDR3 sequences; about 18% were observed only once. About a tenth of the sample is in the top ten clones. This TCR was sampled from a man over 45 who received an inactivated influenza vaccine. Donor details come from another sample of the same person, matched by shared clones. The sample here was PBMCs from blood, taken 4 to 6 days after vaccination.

The CDR3 region reads CASSPPNYMNTEAFF. The bases are TGTGCCAGCTCACCACCGAACTACATGAACACTGAAGCTTTCTTT. The sequence is built from TRBV18 and TRBJ1-1; there is no confident call for the D gene. From the cysteine through the phenylalanine, the CDR3 covers 15 amino acids. The DNA shown is the 45-base CDR3, in frame from base 1. For CDR1 and CDR2, the germline V gene lists KGHSH and LQKENI. V sheds 0 bases and J sheds 0 bases, leaving 8 bases between their ends.